The T cell receptor (beta chain) under discussion was sequenced for a study of blood T cell repertoires in COVID-19. Study details: From the United States, Italy and Spain came samples of acute and convalescent COVID-19. Sources were T cells, B-cell-depleted T cells, or PBMCs; the material itself was cDNA or gDNA.

Methods used by the authors: Reference gene primer amplification in the assay estimated nucleated cell counts. Profiled with immunoSEQ multiplex PCR; TCRdb holds only in-frame clones, not every one. V, J and clone size reflect that table, while D and trimming were determined from the DNA. The profile shows 200,000 to 300,000 clones, about 86% of them singletons. V gave up 6 bases and J gave up 8 bases; unmatched junction bases: 2. Germline CDR1 is MNHEY and CDR2 is SVGAGI. CDR3 length equals 11 residues. Sequences were obtained from peripheral blood. The chain is built from TRBV6-5 and TRBJ1-1; 8 nucleotides align to TRBD1. This TCR came from a man aged 30-40 years with active or convalescent COVID-19. The CDR3 is CASRTGGEAFF. CDR3 bases: TGTGCCAGCAGAACAGGGGGGGAAGCTTTCTTT.